Listed below are T cell receptor beta chains from one sample, sequenced in a study of blood T cell repertoires in COVID-19. Sequencing was performed with immunoSEQ multiplex PCR; in TCRdb, only in-frame clones are kept and a portion is missing. The sample holds 110,000 to 150,000 clones, about 89% seen once. The specimen sequenced was peripheral blood. The receptors derive from a man between 60 and 75 years old with active or convalescent COVID-19. Each CDR3 is given with its conserved first and last residue. The D gene is left open where the match is weak. Clone size is not always given. Where it is, it says once, few, many or a class for expanded clones.

clone_size,d_call,v_call,j_call,cdr3_nt,cdr3_aa
-,-,TRBV7-7,TRBJ1-1,TGTGCCAGCAGCACCAAACAAGGGGCTGAAGCTTTCTTT,CASSTKQGAEAFF
-,TRBD2,TRBV15,TRBJ2-3,TGTGCCACCAGCAGGGGGGAGACTAGCCGCGGAGATACGCAGTATTTT,CATSRGETSRGDTQYF
-,TRBD2,TRBV9,TRBJ2-5,TGTGCCAGCAGCCCCACTGGGGGGGTGGAGACCCAGTACTTC,CASSPTGGVETQYF
-,TRBD2,TRBV9,TRBJ2-7,TGTGCCAGCAGTCCCGGGACTAGCGTTACCTACGAGCAGTACTTC,CASSPGTSVTYEQYF
-,-,TRBV27,TRBJ1-2,TGTGCCAGCAGTTTACGAGGTGGACAGAACGAGGGCTACACCTTC,CASSLRGGQNEGYTF
-,-,TRBV5-4,TRBJ2-3,TGTGCCAGCAGCTTGAGGCCAGCGGCAGATACGCAGTATTTT,CASSLRPAADTQYF
-,TRBD2,TRBV6-2/TRBV6-3,TRBJ2-5,TGTGCCAGCAGCACAGGACTAGCGGGGTCTGAGACCCAGTACTTC,CASSTGLAGSETQYF
-,-,TRBV5-1,TRBJ1-2,TGCGCCAGCAGCCCCACACAGAACTATGGCTACACCTTC,CASSPTQNYGYTF
-,TRBD1,TRBV11-2,TRBJ1-3,TGTGCCAGCAGCCCGGGACAGGGGTCCACCATATATTTT,CASSPGQGSTIYF
-,-,TRBV28,TRBJ2-3,TGTGCCAGCACTGGCACAGATACGCAGTATTTT,CASTGTDTQYF
-,TRBD2,TRBV9,TRBJ2-5,TGTGCCAGCAGCGGGGGAGCGGGAGCAGTTGGGGAGACCCAGTACTTC,CASSGGAGAVGETQYF
-,-,TRBV10-1,TRBJ1-3,TGCGCCGCACCCCACCAGGGTGGAAACACCATATATTTT,CAAPHQGGNTIYF
few,-,TRBV5-4,TRBJ1-1,TGTGCCAGCAGCTTGGTTAGGACAGCCGATAAGAACACTGAAGCTTTCTTT,CASSLVRTADKNTEAFF
-,-,TRBV12-3/TRBV12-4,TRBJ1-2,TGTGCCAGCAGGGGTGACGGGAACTATGGCTACACCTTC,CASRGDGNYGYTF
-,-,TRBV7-2,TRBJ2-5,TGTGCCAGCAGCTTAATGCCGTCGGTGCAAGAGACCCAGTACTTC,CASSLMPSVQETQYF
-,-,TRBV6-5,TRBJ2-3,TGTGCCAGCAGTTACGACAGACGCACAGATACGCAGTATTTT,CASSYDRRTDTQYF
few,TRBD1,TRBV9,TRBJ1-2,TGTGCCAGCAGCGTCAGGGACAGTTCGGCCTATGGCTACACCTTC,CASSVRDSSAYGYTF
-,TRBD1,TRBV19,TRBJ2-2,TGTGCCAGTAGACCGACAGGGGTCGAGGCCGGGGAGCTGTTTTTT,CASRPTGVEAGELFF
-,TRBD2,TRBV28,TRBJ2-7,TGTGCCAGCACCAATCCTCGGGCGGGAGGCGGGGACGAGCAGTACTTC,CASTNPRAGGGDEQYF
-,TRBD1,TRBV28,TRBJ1-3,TGTGCCAGCAGTTTCTCGACAGGGGGCTCTGGAAACACCATATATTTT,CASSFSTGGSGNTIYF
few,TRBD1,TRBV24-1,TRBJ1-1,TGTGCCACCAGTGACGGGGACAGGGAAGCTTTCTTT,CATSDGDREAFF
-,-,TRBV4-1,TRBJ1-1,TGCGCCAGCAGCCAATCCCGCCAGGGGCTAGTTGAAGCTTTCTTT,CASSQSRQGLVEAFF
-,TRBD1,TRBV4-3,TRBJ1-6,TGCGCCAGCAGCCAAACCGGGACAGTCAATTCACCCCTCCACTTT,CASSQTGTVNSPLHF
-,-,TRBV28,TRBJ2-3,TGTGCCAGCAGCCATAGCACAGATACGCAGTATTTT,CASSHSTDTQYF
-,TRBD2,TRBV29-1,TRBJ2-5,TGCAGCGTTGAAGATCAGCTAGCGGGGACGTACCAAGAGACCCAGTACTTC,CSVEDQLAGTYQETQYF
-,TRBD1,TRBV2,TRBJ1-2,TGTGCCAGCAGCGGAGGGACAGGGGATAGTGGCTACACCTTC,CASSGGTGDSGYTF
-,-,TRBV2,TRBJ2-5,TGTGCCAGCATGGACACCCCCGTGGGGGAGACCCAGTACTTC,CASMDTPVGETQYF
-,TRBD2,TRBV7-9,TRBJ2-5,TGTGCCAGCAGCTATCTAGCGGGGGACGAGACCCAGTACTTC,CASSYLAGDETQYF
-,TRBD2,TRBV2,TRBJ2-5,TGTGCCAGCAGTGAGGGAGGGATCCAAGAGACCCAGTACTTC,CASSEGGIQETQYF